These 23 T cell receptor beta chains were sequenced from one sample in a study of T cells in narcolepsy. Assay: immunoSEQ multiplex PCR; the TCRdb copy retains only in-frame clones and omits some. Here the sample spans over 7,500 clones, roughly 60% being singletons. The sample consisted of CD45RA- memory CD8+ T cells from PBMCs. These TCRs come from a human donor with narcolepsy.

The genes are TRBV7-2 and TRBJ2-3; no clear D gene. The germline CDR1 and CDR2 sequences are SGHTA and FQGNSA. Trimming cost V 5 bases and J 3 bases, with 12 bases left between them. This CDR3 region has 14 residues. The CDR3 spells CASSTRNLTDTQYF. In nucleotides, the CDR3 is TGTGCCAGCAGCACCCGAAATTTAACAGATACGCAGTATTTT. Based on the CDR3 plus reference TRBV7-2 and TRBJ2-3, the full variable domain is GAGVSQSPSNKVTEKGKDVELRCDPISGHTALYWYRQSLGQGLEFLIYFQGNSAPDKSGLPSDRFSAERTGGSVSTLTIQRTQQEDSAVYLCASSTRNLTDTQYFGPGTRLTVL.

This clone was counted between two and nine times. The CDR3 DNA reads TGCAGCGCCAGACAGGGAAACTCTGGAAACACCATATATTTT. It specifies CSARQGNSGNTIYF. The chain uses TRBV29-1 and TRBJ1-3; 7 bases agree with TRBD1. The V and J ends lost 7 bases and 0 bases, in that order; junction bases with no gene match: 6. Per the germline V gene, CDR1 is SQVTM and CDR2 is ANQGSEA. This CDR3 is 14 amino acids long.

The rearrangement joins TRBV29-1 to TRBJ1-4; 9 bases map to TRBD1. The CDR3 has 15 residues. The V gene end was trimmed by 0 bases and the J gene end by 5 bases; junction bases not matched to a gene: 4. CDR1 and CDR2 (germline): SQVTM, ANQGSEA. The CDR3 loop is CSVEEGTGRNEKLFF. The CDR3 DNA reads TGCAGCGTTGAAGAAGGGACAGGGAGGAATGAAAAACTGTTTTTT.

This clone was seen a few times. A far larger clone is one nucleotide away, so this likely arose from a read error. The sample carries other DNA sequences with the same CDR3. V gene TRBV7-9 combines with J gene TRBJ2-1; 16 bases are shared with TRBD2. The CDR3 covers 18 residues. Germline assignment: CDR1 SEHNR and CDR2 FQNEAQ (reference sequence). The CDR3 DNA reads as TGCGCCAGCAGCTTAGCTCCGGGACTAGCGGGGGGGTACAATGAGCAGTTCTTC. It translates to CASSLAPGLAGGYNEQFF.

DNA for the CDR3: TGTGCCAGCAGTTACTCGGACAGGGGCGGTCCTGAAGCTTTCTTT. Residues: CASSYSDRGGPEAFF. This chain links TRBV6-5 with TRBJ1-1; 9 bases line up with TRBD1. V shed 0 bases and J 6 bases; nucleotides not matched to a gene: 5. CDR3 length: 15 residues. The germline gives CDR1 MNHEY, CDR2 SVGAGI.

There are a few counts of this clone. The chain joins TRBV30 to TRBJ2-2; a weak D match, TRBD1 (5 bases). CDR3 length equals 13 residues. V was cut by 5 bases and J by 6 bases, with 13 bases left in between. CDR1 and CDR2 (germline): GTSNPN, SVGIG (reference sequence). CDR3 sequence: CAWATGISGELFF. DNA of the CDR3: TGTGCCTGGGCTACAGGAATTTCCGGGGAGCTGTTTTTT.

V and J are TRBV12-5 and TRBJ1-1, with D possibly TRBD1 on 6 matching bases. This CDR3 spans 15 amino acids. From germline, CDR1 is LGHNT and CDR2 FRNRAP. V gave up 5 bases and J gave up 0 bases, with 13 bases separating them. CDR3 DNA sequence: TGTGCTAGTGGTACCGGCCAGGGGATGAACACTGAAGCTTTCTTT. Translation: CASGTGQGMNTEAFF.

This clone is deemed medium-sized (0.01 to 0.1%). Here the CDR3 reads CASSFSDELEAFF. The CDR3 coding sequence is TGTGCCAGCAGCTTCTCCGATGAGCTTGAAGCTTTCTTT. The chain couples TRBV13 to TRBJ1-1; D is uncertain. The CDR3 is 13 residues long. V lost 3 bases to trimming and J lost 7 bases, with 12 bases between them. CDR1 and CDR2 from the germline V gene are PRHDT and FYEKMQ (reference sequence).

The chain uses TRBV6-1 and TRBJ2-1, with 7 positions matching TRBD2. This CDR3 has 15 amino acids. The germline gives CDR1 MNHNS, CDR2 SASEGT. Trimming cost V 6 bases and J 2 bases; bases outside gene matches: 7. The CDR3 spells CASSPSGAPYNEQFF. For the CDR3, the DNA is TGTGCCAGCAGCCCCAGCGGGGCCCCCTACAATGAGCAGTTCTTC.

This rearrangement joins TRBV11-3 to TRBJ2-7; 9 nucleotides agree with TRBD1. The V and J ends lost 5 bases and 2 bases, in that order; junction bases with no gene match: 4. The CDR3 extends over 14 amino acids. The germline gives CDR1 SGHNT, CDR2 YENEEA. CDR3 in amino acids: CASSTRDRAYEQYF. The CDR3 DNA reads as TGTGCCAGCAGCACCCGGGACAGGGCCTACGAGCAGTACTTC.

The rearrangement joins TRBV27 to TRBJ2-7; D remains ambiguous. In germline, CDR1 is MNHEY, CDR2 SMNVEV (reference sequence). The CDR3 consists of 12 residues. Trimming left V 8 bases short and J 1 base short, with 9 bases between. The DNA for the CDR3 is TGTGCCAGCCGGCCCAATTCCTACGAGCAGTACTTC. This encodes CASRPNSYEQYF.

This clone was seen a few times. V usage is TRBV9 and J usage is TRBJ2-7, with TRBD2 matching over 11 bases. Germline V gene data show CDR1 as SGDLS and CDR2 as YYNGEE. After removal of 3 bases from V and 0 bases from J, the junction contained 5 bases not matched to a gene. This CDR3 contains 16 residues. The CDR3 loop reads CASSASSGGSSYEQYF. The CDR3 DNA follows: TGTGCCAGCAGCGCTTCTAGCGGGGGGAGCTCCTACGAGCAGTACTTC.

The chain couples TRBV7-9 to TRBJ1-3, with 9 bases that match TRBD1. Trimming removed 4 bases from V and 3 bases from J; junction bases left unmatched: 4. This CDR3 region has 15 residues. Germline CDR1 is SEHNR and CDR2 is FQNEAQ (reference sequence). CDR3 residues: CASSSGQGGGNTIYF. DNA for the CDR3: TGTGCCAGCAGCTCGGGACAGGGCGGTGGAAACACCATATATTTT.

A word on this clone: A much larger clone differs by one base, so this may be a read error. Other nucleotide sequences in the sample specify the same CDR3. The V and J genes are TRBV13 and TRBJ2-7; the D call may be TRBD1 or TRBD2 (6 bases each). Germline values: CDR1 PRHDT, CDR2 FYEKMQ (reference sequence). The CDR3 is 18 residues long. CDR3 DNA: TGCGCCAGCAGCTCTAGGGGGATAGGGGGGCCTAACTCCTACGAGCAGTACTTC. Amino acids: CASSSRGIGGPNSYEQYF.

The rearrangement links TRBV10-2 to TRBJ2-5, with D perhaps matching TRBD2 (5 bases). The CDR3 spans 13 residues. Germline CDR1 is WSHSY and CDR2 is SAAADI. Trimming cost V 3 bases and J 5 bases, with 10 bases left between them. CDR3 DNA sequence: TGCGCCAGCAGTGACCTGGGCGGGGAGACCCAGTACTTC. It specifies CASSDLGGETQYF.

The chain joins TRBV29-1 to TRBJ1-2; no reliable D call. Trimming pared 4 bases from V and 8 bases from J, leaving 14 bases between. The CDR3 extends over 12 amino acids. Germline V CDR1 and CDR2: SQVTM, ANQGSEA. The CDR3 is CSVVYNEMGYTF. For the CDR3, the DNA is TGCAGCGTTGTATATAACGAAATGGGCTACACCTTC.

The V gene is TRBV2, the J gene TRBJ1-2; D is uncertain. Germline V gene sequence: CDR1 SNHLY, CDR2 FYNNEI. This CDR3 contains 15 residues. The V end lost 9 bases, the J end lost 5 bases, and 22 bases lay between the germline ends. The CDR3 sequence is CARRSSEASGYGYTF. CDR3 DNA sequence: TGTGCCAGAAGGTCTTCAGAGGCATCGGGATATGGCTACACCTTC.

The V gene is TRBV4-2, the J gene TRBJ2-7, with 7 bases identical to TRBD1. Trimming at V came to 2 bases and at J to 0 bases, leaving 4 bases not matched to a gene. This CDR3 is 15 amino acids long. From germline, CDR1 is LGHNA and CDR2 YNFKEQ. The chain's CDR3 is CASSQIRDSSYEQYF. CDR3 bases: TGTGCCAGCAGCCAAATAAGGGACAGCTCCTACGAGCAGTACTTC.

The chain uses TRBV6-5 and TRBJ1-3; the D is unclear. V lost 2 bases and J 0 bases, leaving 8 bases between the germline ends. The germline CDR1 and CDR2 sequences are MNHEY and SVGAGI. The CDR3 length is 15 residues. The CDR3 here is CASSYDGSSGNTIYF. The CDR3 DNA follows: TGTGCCAGCAGTTACGACGGGAGCTCTGGAAACACCATATATTTT.

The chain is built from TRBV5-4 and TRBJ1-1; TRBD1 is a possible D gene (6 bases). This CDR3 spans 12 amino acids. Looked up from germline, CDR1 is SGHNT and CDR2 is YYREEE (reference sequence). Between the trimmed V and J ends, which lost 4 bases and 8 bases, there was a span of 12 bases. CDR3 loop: CASSKDRREAFF. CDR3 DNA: TGTGCCAGCAGCAAAGACAGGAGAGAAGCTTTCTTT.

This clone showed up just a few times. The CDR3 DNA is TGTGCCAGCAGCCCCGGGACTAGCTACCAGACCCAGTACTTC. Translated, it gives CASSPGTSYQTQYF. The chain is built from TRBV9 and TRBJ2-5; 9 bases agree with TRBD2. Germline loops: CDR1 SGDLS, CDR2 YYNGEE. J was trimmed by 6 bases and V by 4 bases; bases with no gene match: 7. The CDR3 sequence is 14 residues long.

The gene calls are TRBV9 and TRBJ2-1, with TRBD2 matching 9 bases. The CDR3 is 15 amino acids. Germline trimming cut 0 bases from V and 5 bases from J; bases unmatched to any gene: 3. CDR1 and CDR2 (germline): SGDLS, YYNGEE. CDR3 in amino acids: CASSVVGGGDNEQFF. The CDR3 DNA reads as TGTGCCAGCAGCGTAGTTGGCGGGGGGGACAATGAGCAGTTCTTC.

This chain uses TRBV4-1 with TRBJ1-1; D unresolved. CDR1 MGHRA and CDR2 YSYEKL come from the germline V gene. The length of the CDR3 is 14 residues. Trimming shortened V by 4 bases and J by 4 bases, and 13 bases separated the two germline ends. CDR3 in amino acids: CASSLVAAGTEAFF. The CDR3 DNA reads TGCGCCAGCAGCCTCGTAGCTGCGGGCACTGAAGCTTTCTTT.